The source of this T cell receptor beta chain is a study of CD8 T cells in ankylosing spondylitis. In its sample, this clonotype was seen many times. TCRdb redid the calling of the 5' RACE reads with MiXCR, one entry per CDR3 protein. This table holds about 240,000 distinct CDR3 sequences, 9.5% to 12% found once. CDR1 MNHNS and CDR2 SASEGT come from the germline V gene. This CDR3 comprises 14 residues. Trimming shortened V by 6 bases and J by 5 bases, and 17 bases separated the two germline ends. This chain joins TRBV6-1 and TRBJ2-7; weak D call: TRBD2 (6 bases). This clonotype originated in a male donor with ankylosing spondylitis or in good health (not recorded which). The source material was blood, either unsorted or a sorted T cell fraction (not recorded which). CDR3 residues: CASSLNRELNEQYF. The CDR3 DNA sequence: TGTGCCAGCAGCCTAAATCGGGAGTTGAACGAGCAGTACTTC.